This entry is about one T cell receptor beta chain. This CDR3 contains 16 residues. Germline V gene sequence: CDR1 MNHEY, CDR2 SMNVEV (reference sequence). The junction had 6 bases not matched to a gene; V was cut back by 2 bases and J by 2 bases. PCR primers comprised 60 Vbeta and 13 Jbeta primers. The data were produced by immunoSEQ multiplex PCR, yet TCRdb's version contains in-frame clones alone and is incomplete. The repertoire holds roughly 150,000 clones, with around two thirds as singletons. The data belong to a study of cytomegalovirus exposure and HLA in healthy donors. This chain connects TRBV27 to TRBJ2-3; TRBD1 matches 8 bases. The sequence was obtained from a woman aged 18-29 years in good health and CMV-seronegative. Material for sequencing was PBMCs. CDR3 loop: CASSLGWDRPTDTQYF. The CDR3 DNA reads TGTGCCAGCAGTTTAGGTTGGGACAGGCCCACAGATACGCAGTATTTT.